The 14 T cell receptor beta chains presented below share a single source sample, sequenced in a study of early T cells in non-severe SARS-CoV-2 infection (dated by TCRdb to the early 2020s). Libraries were prepared through 5' RACE. Sequencer: NextSeq 500. TCRdb applied fastp at Q25 and MiXCR to the public reads, then kept only in-frame beta chains. Rows are combined by CDR3 protein, so each entry shows the most common genes and DNA. A total of roughly 90,000 distinct CDR3 sequences appear in this sample, 12% to 15% of them only once. Under 6.5% of the sample goes to the ten largest clones. The sequencing input was whole blood. These receptors were obtained from an adult who was a healthcare worker with PCR-confirmed SARS-CoV-2 infection or an uninfected control (not recorded which).

The rearrangement joins TRBV11-2 to TRBJ2-3; D gene ambiguous. V was cut by 5 bases and J by 9 bases, with 6 bases left in between. Germline CDR1 is SGHAT and CDR2 is FQNNGV. CDR3 size: 10 residues. CDR3 in DNA: TGTGCCAGCAGCCCGACGACGCAGTATTTT. Amino acid sequence: CASSPTTQYF.

V gene TRBV9 combines with J gene TRBJ2-7; the D gene is possibly TRBD2 (5 bases). Per the germline V gene, CDR1 is SGDLS and CDR2 is YYNGEE. The CDR3 sequence is 15 residues long. The ends were cut back, 1 base at V and 3 bases at J, with 14 bases in the middle. Here the CDR3 reads CASSVRAGIGYEQYF. CDR3 nucleotides: TGTGCCAGCAGCGTACGGGCGGGTATAGGCTACGAGCAGTACTTC.

This clonotype was detected a few times. The J gene is TRBJ2-1, the V gene TRBV2; 9 bases line up with TRBD1. The germline CDR1 and CDR2 sequences are SNHLY and FYNNEI. The CDR3 runs to 15 residues. The junction had 4 bases not matched to a gene; V was cut back by 3 bases and J by 4 bases. CDR3 in DNA: TGTGCCAGCAGTGAGGGGGACAGGGTGTACAATGAGCAGTTCTTC. Its translation is CASSEGDRVYNEQFF. Full variable domain (rest looked up from reference TRBV2 and TRBJ2-1): EPEVTQTPSHQVTQMGQEVILRCVPISNHLYFYWYRQILGQKVEFLVSFYNNEISEKSEIFDDQFSVERPDGSNFTLKIRSTKLEDSAMYFCASSEGDRVYNEQFFGPGTRLTVL.

The chain recombines TRBV7-8 with TRBJ2-2, with 10 nucleotides matching TRBD2. This CDR3 has 18 amino acids. The ends lost 0 bases at V and 2 bases at J; junction bases unmatched: 6. Germline CDR1 is SGHVS and CDR2 is FQNEAQ. The CDR3, as DNA: TGTGCCAGCAGCTTAGCGGCTAGCGGGGGATTTAACACCGGGGAGCTGTTTTTT. Amino acids: CASSLAASGGFNTGELFF. Based on the CDR3 plus reference TRBV7-8 and TRBJ2-2, the full variable domain is GAGVSQSPRYKVAKRGQDVALRCDPISGHVSLFWYQQALGQGPEFLTYFQNEAQLDKSGLPSDRFFAERPEGSVSTLKIQRTQQEDSAVYLCASSLAASGGFNTGELFFGEGSRLTVL.

J is TRBJ2-5 and V is TRBV21-1; TRBD2 is taken as the D call from the table, unchecked against the DNA. TRBV21-1 is marked as a pseudogene. The CDR3 totals 12 residues. CDR3 in DNA: TGTGCCAGCAGCTCACTCCCTTGGGGCCAGTACTTC. Translating it yields CASSSLPWGQYF.

This clonotype was seen only a few times. The CDR3 DNA reads as TGTGCCAGCAGCACGGGGGCTTGGACCACTGAAGCTTTCTTT. This gives the protein CASSTGAWTTEAFF. The V gene is TRBV5-5, the J gene TRBJ1-1; D is perhaps TRBD1 (6 bases). The ends were cut back, 4 bases at V and 4 bases at J, with 14 bases in the middle. The CDR3 consists of 14 residues. CDR1 is SGHKS and CDR2 is YYEKEE in the germline V gene (reference sequence).

This chain connects TRBV28 to TRBJ2-3, with 7 bases identical to TRBD1. The germline CDR1 and CDR2 sequences are MDHEN and SYDVKM. With V trimmed by 6 bases and J by 3 bases, 9 bases remained unmatched. This CDR3 spans 15 amino acids. CDR3 in amino acids: CASRTLTGRTDTQYF. The DNA for the CDR3 is TGTGCCAGCAGAACTTTGACAGGGAGAACAGATACGCAGTATTTT.

This rearrangement joins TRBV9 to TRBJ1-1; no firm D call. CDR1 is SGDLS, CDR2 YYNGEE, per germline. The V gene lost 0 bases and the J gene lost 1 base, with 7 bases spanning the gap. This CDR3 contains 14 residues. CDR3 DNA: TGTGCCAGCAGCGTAGGGGGTAAGAACACTGAAGCTTTCTTT. Translated, it gives CASSVGGKNTEAFF. The entire variable domain, with the rest obtained from reference TRBV9 and TRBJ1-1, is as follows: DSGVTQTPKHLITATGQRVTLRCSPRSGDLSVYWYQQSLDQGLQFLIQYYNGEERAKGNILERFSAQQFPDLHSELNLSSLELGDSALYFCASSVGGKNTEAFFGQGTRLTVV.

This clonotype was seen a handful of times. The rearrangement joins TRBV4-2 to TRBJ2-3; D perhaps matches TRBD2 (5 bases). This CDR3 spans 16 amino acids. Germline V CDR1 and CDR2: LGHNA, YNFKEQ. Trimming took off 0 bases at V and 0 bases at J, with 10 bases between the two ends. CDR3 sequence reads: CASSQERETSTDTQYF. The CDR3 bases are TGTGCCAGCAGCCAAGAAAGGGAGACGAGCACAGATACGCAGTATTTT.

At least ten counts were recorded for this clonotype. The chain carries TRBV11-2 and TRBJ2-3; TRBD2 might be the D (5 bases). Germline V CDR1 and CDR2: SGHAT, FQNNGV. The V and J ends lost 0 bases and 0 bases respectively, with 22 bases between them. CDR3 length: 20 residues. DNA of the CDR3: TGTGCCAGCAGCTTAGAGTTTATTTGGCGGGCCTATACTAGCACAGATACGCAGTATTTT. This sequence encodes CASSLEFIWRAYTSTDTQYF.

This sequence joins TRBV19 and TRBJ2-3, with TRBD1 matching 9 bases. The V and J ends lost 6 bases and 3 bases, in that order; junction bases with no gene match: 4. Germline V lookup: CDR1 LNHDA, CDR2 SQIVND (reference sequence). The CDR3 length is 14 residues. CDR3 coding DNA: TGTGCCAGTAGGGCGACAGGGGGTACAGATACGCAGTATTTT. It yields the protein CASRATGGTDTQYF. Together with reference TRBV19 and TRBJ2-3, the CDR3 gives the full variable domain: DGGITQSPKYLFRKEGQNVTLSCEQNLNHDAMYWYRQDPGQGLRLIYYSQIVNDFQKGDIAEGYSVSREKKESFPLTVTSAQKNPTAFYLCASRATGGTDTQYFGPGTRLTVL.

This clonotype was found a few times. The junction does not match germline at one end; this may be a read error. The chain has TRBV30 and TRBJ1-2; D is perhaps TRBD1 (6 bases). Germline CDR1 and CDR2: GTSNPN and SVGIG (reference sequence). The CDR3 covers 15 residues. The CDR3 reads CAWSVGPGVNHGYTF. CDR3 bases: TGTGCCTGGAGTGTAGGTCCAGGGGTTAACCATGGCTACACCTTC.

V and J are TRBV18 and TRBJ2-3, with TRBD2 as a possible D gene (5 bases). Germline assignment: CDR1 KGHSH and CDR2 LQKENI. Deletions cut 3 bases from V and 9 bases from J, with 10 bases between. CDR3 length: 12 amino acids. CDR3 bases: TGTGCCAGCTCACCGTCTGGGGAGACGCAGTATTTT. Its protein is CASSPSGETQYF.

The gene calls are TRBV5-1 and TRBJ2-3; 9 bases are a match to TRBD2. Germline V gene sequence: CDR1 SGHRS, CDR2 YFSETQ. The CDR3 extends over 15 amino acids. V shed 0 bases, J shed 4 bases, and the junction held 3 bases outside the gene matches. Here the CDR3 reads CASSLGLAGPDTQYF. CDR3 bases: TGCGCCAGCAGCTTGGGGCTAGCGGGGCCAGATACGCAGTATTTT.